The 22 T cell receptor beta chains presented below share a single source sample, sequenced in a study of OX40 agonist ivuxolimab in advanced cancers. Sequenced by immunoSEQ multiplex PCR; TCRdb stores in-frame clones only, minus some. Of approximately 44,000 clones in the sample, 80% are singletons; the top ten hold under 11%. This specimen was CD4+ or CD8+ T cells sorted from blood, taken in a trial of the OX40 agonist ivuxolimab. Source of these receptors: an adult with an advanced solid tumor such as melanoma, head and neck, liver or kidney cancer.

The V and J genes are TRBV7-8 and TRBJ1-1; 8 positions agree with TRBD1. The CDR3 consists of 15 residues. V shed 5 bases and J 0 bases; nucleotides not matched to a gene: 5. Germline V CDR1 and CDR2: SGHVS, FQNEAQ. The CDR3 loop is CASSVQDRVNTEAFF. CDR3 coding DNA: TGTGCCAGCAGCGTCCAGGACAGGGTGAACACTGAAGCTTTCTTT.

For the CDR3, the DNA is TGTGCCAGCAACATAGGAGGGACCTACGAGCAGTACTTC. It translates to CASNIGGTYEQYF. The chain links TRBV5-5 to TRBJ2-7; D possibly corresponds to TRBD2 (6 bases). Trimming took off 6 bases at V and 2 bases at J, with 12 bases between the two ends. Per germline, CDR1 SGHKS and CDR2 YYEKEE (reference sequence). The CDR3 loop spans 13 amino acids.

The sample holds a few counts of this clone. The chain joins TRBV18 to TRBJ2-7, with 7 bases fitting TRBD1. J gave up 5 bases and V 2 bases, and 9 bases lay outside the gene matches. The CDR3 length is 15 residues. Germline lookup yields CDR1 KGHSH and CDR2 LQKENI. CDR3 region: CASSPIGTVGNEQYF. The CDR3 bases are TGTGCCAGCTCACCAATCGGGACAGTGGGCAACGAGCAGTACTTC. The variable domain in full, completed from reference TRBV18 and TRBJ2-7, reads NAGVMQNPRHLVRRRGQEARLRCSPMKGHSHVYWYRQLPEEGLKFMVYLQKENIIDESGMPKERFSAEFPKEGPSILRIQQVVRGDSAAYFCASSPIGTVGNEQYFGPGTRLTVT.

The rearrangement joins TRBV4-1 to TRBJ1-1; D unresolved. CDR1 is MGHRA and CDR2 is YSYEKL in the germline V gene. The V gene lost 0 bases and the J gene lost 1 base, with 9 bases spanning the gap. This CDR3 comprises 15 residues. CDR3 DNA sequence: TGCGCCAGCAGCCAAGACGGTCTGGGGAACACTGAAGCTTTCTTT. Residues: CASSQDGLGNTEAFF.

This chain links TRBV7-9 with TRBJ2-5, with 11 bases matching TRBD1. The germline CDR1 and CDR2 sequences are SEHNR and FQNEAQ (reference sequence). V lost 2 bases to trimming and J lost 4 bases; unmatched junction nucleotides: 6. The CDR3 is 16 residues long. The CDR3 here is CASSLIRTGGGETQYF. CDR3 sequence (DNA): TGTGCCAGCAGCTTAATTAGGACAGGGGGCGGAGAGACCCAGTACTTC.

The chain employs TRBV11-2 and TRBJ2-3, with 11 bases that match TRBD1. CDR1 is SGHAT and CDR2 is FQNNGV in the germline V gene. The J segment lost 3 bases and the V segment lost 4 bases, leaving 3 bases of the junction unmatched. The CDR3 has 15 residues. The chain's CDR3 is CASSSGQGATDTQYF. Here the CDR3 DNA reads TGTGCCAGCAGCTCCGGACAGGGGGCAACAGATACGCAGTATTTT.

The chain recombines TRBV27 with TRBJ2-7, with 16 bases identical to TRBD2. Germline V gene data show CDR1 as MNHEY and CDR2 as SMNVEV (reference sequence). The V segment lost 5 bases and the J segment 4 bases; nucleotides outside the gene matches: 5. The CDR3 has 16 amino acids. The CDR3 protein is CASSPGLAGGRYEQYF. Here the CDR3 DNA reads TGTGCCAGCAGTCCGGGACTAGCGGGAGGGCGTTACGAGCAGTACTTC.

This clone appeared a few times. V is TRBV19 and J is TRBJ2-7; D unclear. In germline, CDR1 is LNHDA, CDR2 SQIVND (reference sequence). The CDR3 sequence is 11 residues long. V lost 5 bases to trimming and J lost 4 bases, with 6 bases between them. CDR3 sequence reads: CASSSIYEQYF. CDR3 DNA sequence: TGTGCCAGTAGTTCGATTTACGAGCAGTACTTC.

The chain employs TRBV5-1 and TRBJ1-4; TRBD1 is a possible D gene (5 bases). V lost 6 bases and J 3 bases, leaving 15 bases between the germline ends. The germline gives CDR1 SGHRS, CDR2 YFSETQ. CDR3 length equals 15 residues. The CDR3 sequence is CASTLDGAANEKLFF. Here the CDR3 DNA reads TGCGCCAGCACCCTAGACGGGGCAGCTAATGAAAAACTGTTTTTT.

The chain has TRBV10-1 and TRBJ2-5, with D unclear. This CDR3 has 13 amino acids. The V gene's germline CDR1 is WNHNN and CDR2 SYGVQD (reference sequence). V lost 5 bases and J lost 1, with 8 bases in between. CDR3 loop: CASSRVIQETQYF. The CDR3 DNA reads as TGCGCCAGCAGTCGGGTCATCCAAGAGACCCAGTACTTC.

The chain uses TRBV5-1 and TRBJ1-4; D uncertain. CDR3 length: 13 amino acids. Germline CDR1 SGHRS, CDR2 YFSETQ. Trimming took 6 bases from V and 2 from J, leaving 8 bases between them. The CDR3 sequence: CASNDGTNEKLFF. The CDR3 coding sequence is TGCGCCAGCAACGACGGGACTAATGAAAAACTGTTTTTT. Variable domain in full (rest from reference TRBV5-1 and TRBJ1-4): KAGVTQTPRYLIKTRGQQVTLSCSPISGHRSVSWYQQTPGQGLQFLFEYFSETQRNKGNFPGRFSGRQFSNSRSEMNVSTLELGDSALYLCASNDGTNEKLFFGSGTQLSVL.

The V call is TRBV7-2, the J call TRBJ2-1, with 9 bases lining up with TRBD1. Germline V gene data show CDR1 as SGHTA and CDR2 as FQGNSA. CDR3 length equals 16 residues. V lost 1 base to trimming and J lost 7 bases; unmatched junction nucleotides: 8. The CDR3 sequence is CASSLGGTGTFNEQFF. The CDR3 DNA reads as TGTGCCAGCAGCTTAGGAGGGACAGGGACCTTTAATGAGCAGTTCTTC.

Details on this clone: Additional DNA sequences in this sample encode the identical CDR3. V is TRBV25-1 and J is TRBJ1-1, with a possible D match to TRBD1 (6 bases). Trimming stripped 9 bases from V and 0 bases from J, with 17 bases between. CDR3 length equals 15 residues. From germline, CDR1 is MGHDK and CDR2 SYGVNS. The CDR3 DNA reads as TGTGCCAGTAGGGGGGGGGACACAGTGAACACTGAAGCTTTCTTT. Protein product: CASRGGDTVNTEAFF.

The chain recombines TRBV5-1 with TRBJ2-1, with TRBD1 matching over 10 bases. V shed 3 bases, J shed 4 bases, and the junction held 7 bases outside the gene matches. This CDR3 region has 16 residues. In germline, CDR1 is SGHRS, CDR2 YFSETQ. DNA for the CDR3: TGCGCCAGCAGCTCTGGCGGGACAGGGGCTTACAATGAGCAGTTCTTC. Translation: CASSSGGTGAYNEQFF.

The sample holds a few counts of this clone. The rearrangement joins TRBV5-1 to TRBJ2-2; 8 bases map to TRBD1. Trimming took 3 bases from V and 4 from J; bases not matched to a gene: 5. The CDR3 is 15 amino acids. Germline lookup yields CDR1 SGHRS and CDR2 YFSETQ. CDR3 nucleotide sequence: TGCGCCAGCAGCTACCAGGGGGCGAGCACCGGGGAGCTGTTTTTT. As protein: CASSYQGASTGELFF.

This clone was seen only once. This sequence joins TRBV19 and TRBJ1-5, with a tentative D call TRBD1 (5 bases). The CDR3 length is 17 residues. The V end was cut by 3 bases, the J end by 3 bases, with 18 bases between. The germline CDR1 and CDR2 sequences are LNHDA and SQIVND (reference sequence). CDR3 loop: CASSISRERGINQPQHF. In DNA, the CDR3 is TGTGCCAGTAGTATCTCGAGGGAGCGGGGGATCAATCAGCCCCAGCATTTT.

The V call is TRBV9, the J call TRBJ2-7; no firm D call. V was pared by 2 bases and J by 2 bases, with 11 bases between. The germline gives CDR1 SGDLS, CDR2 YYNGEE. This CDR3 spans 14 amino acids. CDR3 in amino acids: CASSVSQVAYEQYF. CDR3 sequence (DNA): TGTGCCAGCAGCGTCAGCCAGGTAGCCTACGAGCAGTACTTC.

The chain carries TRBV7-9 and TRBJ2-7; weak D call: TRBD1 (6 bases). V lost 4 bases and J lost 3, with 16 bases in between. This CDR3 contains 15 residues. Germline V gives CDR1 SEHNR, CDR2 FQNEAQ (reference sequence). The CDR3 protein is CASSYPRTANYEQYF. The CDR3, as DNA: TGTGCCAGCAGCTATCCTCGGACAGCTAACTACGAGCAGTACTTC.

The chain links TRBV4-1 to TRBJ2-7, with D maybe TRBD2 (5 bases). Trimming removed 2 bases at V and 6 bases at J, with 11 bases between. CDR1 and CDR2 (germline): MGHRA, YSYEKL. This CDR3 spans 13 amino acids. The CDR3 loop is CASSQIPRGEQYF. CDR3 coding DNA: TGCGCCAGCAGCCAAATACCCCGGGGCGAGCAGTACTTC.

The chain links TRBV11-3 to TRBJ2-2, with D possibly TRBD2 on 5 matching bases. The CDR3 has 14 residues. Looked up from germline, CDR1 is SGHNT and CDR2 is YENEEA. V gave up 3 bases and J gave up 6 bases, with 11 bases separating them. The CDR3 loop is CASSFGKRAGELFF. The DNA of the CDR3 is TGTGCCAGCAGCTTCGGCAAGAGGGCCGGGGAGCTGTTTTTT. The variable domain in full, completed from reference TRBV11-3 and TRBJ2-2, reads EAGVVQSPRYKIIEKKQPVAFWCNPISGHNTLYWYLQNLGQGPELLIRYENEEAVDDSQLPKDRFSAERLKGVDSTLKIQPAELGDSAVYLCASSFGKRAGELFFGEGSRLTVL.

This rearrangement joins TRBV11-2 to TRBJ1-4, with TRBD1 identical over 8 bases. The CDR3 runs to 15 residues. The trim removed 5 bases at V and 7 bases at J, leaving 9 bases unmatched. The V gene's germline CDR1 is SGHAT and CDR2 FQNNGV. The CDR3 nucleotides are TGTGCCAGCAGCACGATGGACAGGGTGGGTGAAAAACTGTTTTTT. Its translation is CASSTMDRVGEKLFF.

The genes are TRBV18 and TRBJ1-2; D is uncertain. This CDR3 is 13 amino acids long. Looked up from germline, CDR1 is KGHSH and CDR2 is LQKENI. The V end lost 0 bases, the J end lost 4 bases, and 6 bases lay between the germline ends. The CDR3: CASSPPNRYGYTF. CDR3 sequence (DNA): TGTGCCAGCTCACCACCGAACCGCTATGGCTACACCTTC.